This TCR beta chain emerged from a study of early T cells in non-severe SARS-CoV-2 infection. Whole-study results and caveats: Matching with VDJdb favored anti-spike CD8 responses (missing private and CD4 specificities).

With 5 bases removed from V and 5 bases from J, the gap between germline ends came to 12 bases. Germline CDR1 and CDR2: SGHNT and YENEEA. The CDR3 is 13 amino acids. Comments on this clonotype: As yet, its antigen is unknown.

Each single cDNA molecule received a unique molecular identifier. TCRdb reprocessed the 5' RACE reads via MiXCR and lists one record per CDR3 protein. The sample consists of fewer than 80,000 distinct CDR3 sequences, around 12% of them appearing once. This clonotype was obtained from an adult who was a healthcare worker with PCR-confirmed SARS-CoV-2 infection or an uninfected control (not recorded which). The donor label of this sample is uncertain. The chain is built from TRBV11-3 and TRBJ2-5; the D gene is possibly TRBD1 (5 bases). The specimen was whole blood, collected at baseline. The CDR3 sequence: CASSPRQRETQYF. The CDR3 nucleotides are TGTGCCAGCAGCCCCCGACAGAGGGAGACCCAGTACTTC.